This T cell receptor beta chain is from a study of shared clonotypes between healthy human individuals. Study findings and constraints: With few donors, the genetic and exposure-history diversity represented was limited.

Here immunoSEQ multiplex PCR was the method, and the copy in TCRdb shows in-frame clones only, minus some. In the table there are about 1,500,000 clones, roughly 96% of which are singletons. To note about this clone: Antigen unknown.

CDR1 is MNHEY, CDR2 SMNVEV, per germline (reference sequence). CDR3 length equals 15 residues. The J segment lost 8 bases and the V segment lost 0 bases, leaving 6 bases of the junction unmatched. The TCR was taken from a man aged 25 to 40 in good health. V usage is TRBV27 and J usage is TRBJ1-4; 7 bases match TRBD1. Sequenced sample: naive CD4+ T cells sorted from blood. The sample's subset: CD45RA+ positively selected. CDR3 loop: CASSLSAGGPEKLFF. The CDR3 coding sequence is TGTGCCAGCAGTTTATCGGCAGGGGGGCCGGAAAAACTGTTTTTT.